Listed below are T cell receptor beta chains from one sample, sequenced in a study of T cells in Graves' hyperthyroidism and ophthalmopathy. TCRdb re-called the multiplex PCR reads with MiXCR, one entry per CDR3 protein. Seen here are 500,000 to 750,000 distinct CDR3 sequences, 13% to 15% observed once, and the top ten hold about 7%. Sequenced input: blood. The source is a woman between 18 and 30 years old with Graves' ophthalmopathy. The CDR3 runs from the conserved cysteine through the conserved F or W. A D gene is named only where the DNA matches it firmly. Expanded clones are given a class, and other clones once, few, many or no size at all.

many	-	TRBV20-1	TRBJ2-1	TGCAGTGCTGCTGGCGGGACAGTGCCCTCGGCCTTAATATACAATGAGCAGTTCTTC	CSAAGGTVPSALIYNEQFF
many	-	TRBV6-5	TRBJ1-2	TGTGCCAGCAGTTACTCGTCTAATTCTAACTATGGCTACACCTTC	CASSYSSNSNYGYTF
-	TRBD2	TRBV12-3/TRBV12-4	TRBJ2-7	TGTGCCAGCAGCCCCTGGGGAGGGAGCGACGAGCAGTACTTC	CASSPWGGSDEQYF
-	-	TRBV3-1	TRBJ1-4	TGTTGGGGGAATCCCGAAGAAAAACTGTTTTTT	CWGNPEEKLFF
-	TRBD1	TRBV19	TRBJ1-1	TGTGCCAGTAGTACCTACAGGGGACCGGGGACTGAAGCTTTCTTT	CASSTYRGPGTEAFF
-	TRBD1	TRBV20-1	TRBJ2-7	TGCAGTGCTAGAGGAGGGGGACAGGGGGTTCGTCGCTACGAGCAGTACTTC	CSARGGGQGVRRYEQYF
-	-	TRBV2	TRBJ2-4	TGTGCCAGCTCCAAACCTCCCAGACGTCACTTTATAGCCAAAAACATTCAGTGCTTC	CASSKPPRRHFIAKNIQCF
many	TRBD2	TRBV9	TRBJ2-7	TGTGCCAGCAGCCCGGGACTAGCGGGAGGGCTCTTTACCTACGAGCAGTACTTC	CASSPGLAGGLFTYEQYF
few	-	TRBV27	TRBJ1-4	TGTGCCAGCAGTTTCGGGGCAGGGAAGGGGGCAACTAATGAAAAACTGTTTTTT	CASSFGAGKGATNEKLFF
many	-	TRBV2	TRBJ1-2	TGTGCCAGCAACGGAGACCCTACGGGCGGCTACACCTTC	CASNGDPTGGYTF
many	TRBD2	TRBV6-1	TRBJ2-1	TGTGCCAGCAGGCCCCCGGGACTAGCCTCCCACAATGAGCAGTTCTTC	CASRPPGLASHNEQFF
many	TRBD2	TRBV7-8	TRBJ2-2	TGTGCCAGCAGCGCGGAGCGGACTAGCGGGAGCCGGGACACCGGGGAGCTGTTTTTT	CASSAERTSGSRDTGELFF
many	TRBD2	TRBV10-3	TRBJ2-1	TGTGCCATCAGTGCCCATAGCGGGAGGGCAGGTGAGCAGTTCTTC	CAISAHSGRAGEQFF
many	TRBD1	TRBV6-1	TRBJ1-3	TGTGCCAGCAGGTGGGACAGGCGACACTCTGGAAACACCATATATTTT	CASRWDRRHSGNTIYF
many	TRBD2	TRBV29-1	TRBJ2-7	TGCAGCGTTGAGGGTCTAGCGGGGACCTACGAGCAGTACTTC	CSVEGLAGTYEQYF
many	TRBD2	TRBV5-1	TRBJ2-1	TGCGCCAGCAGCAGTCTCGCGGGAGATTTATATGAGCAGTTCTTC	CASSSLAGDLYEQFF
many	TRBD2	TRBV7-8	TRBJ2-3	TGTGCCAGCAGGGGAGCAGCGGGATCCACAGATACGCAGTATTTT	CASRGAAGSTDTQYF
-	-	TRBV5-6	TRBJ2-1	TGTGCCAGCAGCTTGTACCCCTCGACAGCGAAGGGCAATTACGCCTACAATGAGCAGTTCTTC	CASSLYPSTAKGNYAYNEQFF
few	-	TRBV20-1	TRBJ1-5	TGCAGTGCTAGAGATCTTGACAGCTATAGCAATCAGCCCCAGCATTTT	CSARDLDSYSNQPQHF
many	-	TRBV3-1	TRBJ1-5	TGTGCCAGCACCCCGGGCCAGGGAGGACAGCCCCAGCATTTT	CASTPGQGGQPQHF
many	-	TRBV28	TRBJ2-1	TGTGCCAGCAGGTCGGGTGGCACCCCCCACAATGAGCAGTTCTTC	CASRSGGTPHNEQFF
-	-	TRBV9	TRBJ1-1	TGTGCCAGCAGCACAACCCCAAGCGAGGGGTCTGAAGCTTTCTTT	CASSTTPSEGSEAFF
many	-	TRBV12-3/TRBV12-4	TRBJ2-1	TGTGCCAGCAGTTTAGGGTGGGAGCAGTTCTTC	CASSLGWEQFF
many	-	TRBV30	TRBJ2-2	TGTGCCTGGAGTGTACTAATCGGGGAGCTGTTTTTT	CAWSVLIGELFF
many	-	TRBV6-2/TRBV6-3	TRBJ2-7	TGTGCCAGCAAGGACAGTACCTACGAGCAGTACTTC	CASKDSTYEQYF
few	-	TRBV10-3	TRBJ2-7	TGTGCCATCAGTGAATATTACGAGCAGTACTTC	CAISEYYEQYF
many	-	TRBV11-3	TRBJ1-2	TGTGCCAGCAGCTCCGAGGACAACTATGGCTACACCTTC	CASSSEDNYGYTF